The 26 T cell receptor beta chains presented below share a single source sample, sequenced in a study of spatial heterogeneity in lung cancer (dated by TCRdb to between 2018 and 2020). The meaning of the sample's time point label: blood at routine non-recurrence follow-up after resection. The library relied on 5' RACE. Sequencing was carried out with a NextSeq 500. The public reads were quality trimmed at Q25 with fastp and then assembled into clones with MiXCR by TCRdb, keeping productive beta chains. One record per CDR3 amino acid sequence lists the most common genes and DNA. Counted in this sample were tens of thousands of distinct CDR3 sequences; around 9.7% of them appeared once. Of the sample, less than 25% is held by the ten largest clones. The sequences come from PBMCs, collected at follow-up. These receptors were obtained from a male donor with early-stage non-small cell lung cancer.

This clonotype was found many times. The chain is built from TRBV23-1 and TRBJ1-6; TRBD1 is a possible D gene (5 bases). TRBV23-1 counts as an open reading frame of uncertain function. The V end was cut by 4 bases, the J end by 7 bases, with 11 bases between. This CDR3 region has 14 residues. The chain's CDR3 is CASSRAGPNSPLHF. The CDR3, as DNA: TGCGCCAGCAGTCGAGCAGGGCCGAATTCACCCCTCCACTTT.

CDR3 DNA sequence: TGTGCCAGCAGTGTCGACCGGGGAGAGTTATATGGCTACACCTTC. This translates into CASSVDRGELYGYTF. The J gene is TRBJ1-2, the V gene TRBV2, with D unclear. The length of the CDR3 is 15 residues. Trimming left V 4 bases short and J 5 bases short, with 17 bases between. The germline V gene has CDR1 SNHLY and CDR2 FYNNEI.

This clonotype was seen more than once but under ten times. The chain uses TRBV20-1 and TRBJ2-4; D possibly corresponds to TRBD1 (6 bases). The CDR3 has 15 amino acids. Germline CDR1 and CDR2: DFQATT and SNEGSKA (reference sequence). The V and J ends lost 5 bases and 4 bases respectively, with 18 bases between them. The CDR3 bases are TGCAGTGCTGAACACAGGGATGGGGGTAAAAACATTCAGTACTTC. It is translated as CSAEHRDGGKNIQYF.

This clonotype came up many times. The V call is TRBV2, the J call TRBJ2-6, with D possibly being TRBD1 (6 bases). This CDR3 spans 17 amino acids. The germline V gene has CDR1 SNHLY and CDR2 FYNNEI. The V gene lost 7 bases and the J gene lost 0 bases, with 16 bases spanning the gap. The chain's CDR3 is CASTRGQRSSGANVLTF. In nucleotides, the CDR3 is TGTGCCAGCACGAGGGGACAACGATCCTCTGGGGCCAACGTCCTGACTTTC. The variable domain in full, completed from reference TRBV2 and TRBJ2-6, reads EPEVTQTPSHQVTQMGQEVILRCVPISNHLYFYWYRQILGQKVEFLVSFYNNEISEKSEIFDDQFSVERPDGSNFTLKIRSTKLEDSAMYFCASTRGQRSSGANVLTFGAGSRLTVL.

The table lists this clonotype with a few counts. The chain links TRBV7-8 to TRBJ2-7; either TRBD1 or TRBD2 may supply D (5 bases each). Germline assignment: CDR1 SGHVS and CDR2 FQNEAQ. This CDR3 region has 15 residues. V was shortened by 1 base and J by 2 bases, with 12 bases between the two germline ends. CDR3 sequence: CASSLVSGPTYEQYF. CDR3 DNA: TGTGCCAGCAGCTTAGTTTCGGGGCCCACCTACGAGCAGTACTTC.

This clonotype was counted at least ten times. The chain uses TRBV4-3 and TRBJ2-2; the D gene could be TRBD1 or TRBD2 (5 bases each). The CDR3 sequence is 17 residues long. Germline loops: CDR1 LGHNA, CDR2 YSLEER. V was trimmed by 3 bases and J by 0 bases, leaving 14 bases between them. The DNA of the CDR3 is TGCGCCAGCAGCCAGGCCTCCGGGACGGCGAACACCGGGGAGCTGTTTTTT. Its protein is CASSQASGTANTGELFF.

There are a few counts of this clonotype. The chain employs TRBV11-2 and TRBJ1-1, with D unclear. V was pared by 1 base and J by 10 bases, with 10 bases between. Germline V gene sequence: CDR1 SGHAT, CDR2 FQNNGV. CDR3 length: 12 amino acids. The CDR3 spells CASSLGGFGAFF. The CDR3 DNA is TGTGCCAGCAGCTTAGGCGGGTTCGGAGCTTTCTTT.

This rearrangement joins TRBV20-1 to TRBJ2-1, with TRBD2 matching over 12 bases. This CDR3 has 16 amino acids. Per the germline V gene, CDR1 is DFQATT and CDR2 is SNEGSKA (reference sequence). J was trimmed by 4 bases and V by 1 base; bases with no gene match: 5. The CDR3, as DNA: TGCAGTGCTAGAGGCGGGACTAGCGGGTTATACAATGAGCAGTTCTTC. This sequence encodes CSARGGTSGLYNEQFF.

Ten or more counts support this clonotype. The chain carries TRBV12-3 or TRBV12-4 and TRBJ1-3, with 7 bases matching TRBD1. Trimming removed 5 bases from V and 0 bases from J; junction bases left unmatched: 7. The CDR3 loop spans 16 amino acids. The chain's CDR3 is CASSPGTAGSGNTIYF. CDR3 coding DNA: TGTGCCAGCAGTCCCGGGACAGCCGGCTCTGGAAACACCATATATTTT.

This clonotype was observed at least ten times. The chain couples TRBV29-1 to TRBJ1-1, with D tentatively TRBD1 (5 bases). V gave up 3 bases and J gave up 1 base, with 9 bases separating them. This CDR3 spans 13 amino acids. Germline V gives CDR1 SQVTM, CDR2 ANQGSEA. This CDR3 is CSVDLTGNTEAFF. Here the CDR3 DNA reads TGCAGCGTTGATCTCACAGGGAACACTGAAGCTTTCTTT.

V and J are TRBV14 and TRBJ1-2, with D possibly matching TRBD1 (6 bases). The CDR3 spans 18 residues. Germline V gene sequence: CDR1 SGHDN, CDR2 FVKESK. V shed 1 base and J shed 7 bases, with 25 bases lying between them. CDR3 amino acids: CASSQVATGWNGGSGYTF. The DNA of the CDR3 is TGTGCCAGCAGCCAAGTCGCCACAGGGTGGAATGGAGGGAGTGGCTACACCTTC. Using reference TRBV14 and TRBJ1-2 for the parts outside the CDR3, the full variable domain is EAGVTQFPSHSVIEKGQTVTLRCDPISGHDNLYWYRRVMGKEIKFLLHFVKESKQDESGMPNNRFLAERTGGTYSTLKVQPAELEDSGVYFCASSQVATGWNGGSGYTFGSGTRLTVV.

With regard to this clonotype: Since a much larger clone is just one base distant, this may be a read error. This sequence joins TRBV24-1 and TRBJ1-2; no clear D. This CDR3 comprises 12 residues. Germline V gene lookup returns CDR1 KGHDR and CDR2 SFDVKD. The CDR3 bases are TGTGCCACCAGTGACTCTAACTATGGCCACACCTTC. This gives the protein CATSDSNYGHTF.

This clonotype was detected many times. V gene TRBV5-4 combines with J gene TRBJ2-7; 7 bases match TRBD1. Germline CDR1 is SGHNT and CDR2 is YYREEE (reference sequence). The CDR3 is 13 amino acids. Germline trimming cut 4 bases from V and 2 bases from J; bases unmatched to any gene: 3. The CDR3 loop reads CASSPDRAYEQYF. The CDR3, as DNA: TGTGCCAGCAGCCCCGACAGGGCCTACGAGCAGTACTTC. The complete variable domain, with remaining parts taken from reference TRBV5-4 and TRBJ2-7, reads ETGVTQSPTHLIKTRGQQVTLRCSSQSGHNTVSWYQQALGQGPQFIFQYYREEENGRGNFPPRFSGLQFPNYSSELNVNALELDDSALYLCASSPDRAYEQYFGPGTRLTVT.

This clonotype was found many times. The chain recombines TRBV3-1 with TRBJ2-1, with D possibly being TRBD2 (6 bases). Trimming stripped 4 bases from V and 12 bases from J, with 10 bases between. Per the germline V gene, CDR1 is LGHDT and CDR2 is YNNKEL (reference sequence). The CDR3 totals 11 residues. The CDR3 loop is CASSPGSRQFF. CDR3 DNA sequence: TGTGCCAGCAGCCCCGGGAGCCGGCAGTTCTTC.

The chain links TRBV5-1 to TRBJ2-1; the match to TRBD2 covers 9 bases. Germline CDR1 SGHRS, CDR2 YFSETQ. The trim removed 4 bases at V and 7 bases at J, leaving 9 bases unmatched. This CDR3 is 15 amino acids long. CDR3 residues: CASSPAGTSSNEQFF. DNA of the CDR3: TGCGCCAGCAGCCCGGCCGGGACTAGCTCAAATGAGCAGTTCTTC.

The chain is built from TRBV6-5 and TRBJ2-3; 8 bases agree with TRBD2. With V trimmed by 4 bases and J by 4 bases, 4 bases remained unmatched. The CDR3 loop spans 14 amino acids. Per germline, CDR1 MNHEY and CDR2 SVGAGI. This CDR3 is CASSSRGGPDTQYF. Here the CDR3 DNA reads TGTGCCAGCAGTTCTCGGGGGGGCCCAGATACGCAGTATTTT.

The chain has TRBV29-1 and TRBJ2-7; 12 positions agree with TRBD1. The CDR3 sequence is 15 residues long. CDR1 and CDR2 from the germline V gene are SQVTM and ANQGSEA. Losses at the gene ends were 7 bases for V and 4 bases for J; bases not matched to a gene: 11. Here the CDR3 reads CSARSGTGGWYEQYF. The CDR3 DNA reads TGCAGCGCCCGATCCGGGACAGGGGGCTGGTACGAGCAGTACTTC.

The V and J genes are TRBV20-1 and TRBJ1-5; possible D gene TRBD1, 5 bases. This CDR3 region has 13 residues. Germline V gene data show CDR1 as DFQATT and CDR2 as SNEGSKA (reference sequence). CDR3 sequence reads: CSGLGGSNQPQHF. The DNA of the CDR3 is TGCAGCGGCCTTGGGGGGAGCAATCAGCCCCAGCATTTT.

This clonotype occurred many times. V usage is TRBV7-9 and J usage is TRBJ2-7; D not resolved. CDR3 length: 13 residues. The germline V gene has CDR1 SEHNR and CDR2 FQNEAQ (reference sequence). V was trimmed by 5 bases and J by 0 bases, leaving 8 bases between them. The CDR3 bases are TGTGCCAGCAGCAAGCCCAGCTCCTACGAGCAGTACTTC. It is translated as CASSKPSSYEQYF.

This chain connects TRBV5-1 to TRBJ1-6, with 8 bases aligning to TRBD1. The germline V gene encodes CDR1 SGHRS and CDR2 YFSETQ. The CDR3 covers 15 residues. Trimming at V came to 0 bases and at J to 7 bases, leaving 3 bases not matched to a gene. The CDR3, as DNA: TGCGCCAGCAGCTTGGATGGACAGGGCAATTCACCCCTCCACTTT. This gives the protein CASSLDGQGNSPLHF.

This clonotype was seen many times. CDR3 protein: CASSYGDISNQPQHF. CDR3 nucleotides: TGTGCCAGCAGTTACGGGGACATTAGCAATCAGCCCCAGCATTTT. The chain links TRBV6-6 to TRBJ1-5; D perhaps matches TRBD1 (6 bases). Looked up from germline, CDR1 is MNHNY and CDR2 is SVGAGI (reference sequence). V was trimmed by 2 bases and J by 0 bases, leaving 8 bases between them. The CDR3 extends over 15 amino acids.

Only a few counts were recorded for this clonotype. The chain carries TRBV28 and TRBJ1-1; weak D call: TRBD1 (6 bases). V shed 7 bases and J shed 0 bases, with 24 bases lying between them. CDR1 and CDR2 (germline): MDHEN, SYDVKM. The CDR3 contains 18 residues. Here the CDR3 reads CASTTILTGGIMNTEAFF. The CDR3 DNA reads TGTGCCAGCACGACAATTCTTACGGGGGGCATCATGAACACTGAAGCTTTCTTT.

This clonotype was observed many times. The J gene is TRBJ1-5, the V gene TRBV4-2; TRBD1 agrees at 8 bases. J lost 4 bases, V lost 0 bases, and 2 bases had no gene match. CDR3 length: 15 amino acids. CDR1 and CDR2 (germline): LGHNA, YNFKEQ. CDR3 protein: CASSQDYRGNQPQHF. Here the CDR3 DNA reads TGTGCCAGCAGCCAAGACTACAGGGGGAATCAGCCCCAGCATTTT.

The chain recombines TRBV5-6 with TRBJ1-5; weak D call: TRBD1 (5 bases). The CDR3 loop spans 15 amino acids. V dropped 4 bases and J dropped 2 bases, with 13 bases sitting between them. Germline assignment: CDR1 SGHDT and CDR2 YYEEEE. The CDR3 bases are TGTGCCAGCAGCGCCCAGGGAAGGGGCAATCAGCCCCAGCATTTT. It is translated as CASSAQGRGNQPQHF. Full variable domain (remainder filled in from reference TRBV5-6 and TRBJ1-5): DAGVTQSPTHLIKTRGQQVTLRCSPKSGHDTVSWYQQALGQGPQFIFQYYEEEERQRGNFPDRFSGHQFPNYSSELNVNALLLGDSALYLCASSAQGRGNQPQHFGDGTRLSIL.

This clonotype was recorded many times. The rearrangement joins TRBV7-9 to TRBJ1-5; D unresolved. This CDR3 has 12 amino acids. Trimming removed 5 bases from V and 6 bases from J, with 8 bases in between. Per the germline V gene, CDR1 is SEHNR and CDR2 is FQNEAQ (reference sequence). CDR3 region: CASSTGGQPQHF. The CDR3 DNA reads TGTGCCAGCAGCACGGGAGGTCAGCCCCAGCATTTT.

The sample holds a few counts of this clonotype. The chain carries TRBV3-1 and TRBJ2-7; D uncertain. V was trimmed by 1 base and J by 5 bases, leaving 3 bases between them. Germline V gene data show CDR1 as LGHDT and CDR2 as YNNKEL (reference sequence). The CDR3 sequence is 11 residues long. The CDR3 nucleotides are TGTGCCAGCAGCCAAGGGAACGAGCAGTACTTC. This codes for CASSQGNEQYF.